This T cell receptor beta chain is from a study of T cell repertoires in cytomegalovirus infection. Study in general: Selected CMV epitopes included recently identified HLA-C-restricted ones as well as well-studied HLA-B-restricted ones. Matching HLA type and CMV infection were both indicated by public TCR beta signatures.

MiXCR, applied by TCRdb to the reads, yields one record per CDR3 protein. The sample has around 310,000 distinct CDR3 sequences; under 35% are singletons. A word on this clonotype: The antigen is not known.

Germline V gene lookup returns CDR1 SGHTA and CDR2 FQGNSA. The CDR3 totals 16 residues. V lost 1 base and J lost 4, with 16 bases in between. The source is a human donor in good health (CMV status not recorded). Some clones in this sample may be carry-over from other donors' samples. This specimen consisted of cultured PBMCs, obtained from culture after CMV antigen stimulation. This sequence joins TRBV7-2 and TRBJ1-1; D not resolved. For the CDR3, the DNA is TGTGCCAGCAGCTTAGGTACAATAGGGTCGGGCACTGAAGCTTTCTTT. It is translated as CASSLGTIGSGTEAFF.